This T cell receptor beta chain was identified during a study of T cells after yellow fever vaccination. Whole-study findings and limits: Few clonotypes appeared in both CD4 and CD8 compartments. Highly abundant clonotypes carried over from the bulk population could end up in FACS-sorted repertoires as contaminants.

Conversion of TCR transcripts into cDNA relied on 5'RACE template switching, which added a universal primer site and UMIs. Each CDR3 protein is one row after TCRdb ran MiXCR on the 5' RACE reads. The sample lists roughly 300,000 distinct CDR3 sequences, 8.1% occurring once. CDR3 length: 13 amino acids. V was shortened by 2 bases and J by 5 bases, with 7 bases between the two germline ends. Germline-derived CDR1 and CDR2 are SGHTA and FQGNSA. This clonotype occurred a few times. What it binds is not known. The chain is built from TRBV7-2 and TRBJ2-1, with D uncertain. The TCR sequence derives from a man between 18 and 29 years old who received the YFV17D yellow fever vaccine. The specimen comprised PBMCs, sampled around 45 days after the first yellow fever vaccination. Written as DNA, the CDR3 is TGTGCCAGCAGCTTAATGGCAGACAATGAGCAGTTCTTC. This encodes CASSLMADNEQFF. The complete variable domain, with remaining parts taken from reference TRBV7-2 and TRBJ2-1, reads GAGVSQSPSNKVTEKGKDVELRCDPISGHTALYWYRQSLGQGLEFLIYFQGNSAPDKSGLPSDRFSAERTGGSVSTLTIQRTQQEDSAVYLCASSLMADNEQFFGPGTRLTVL.